This TCR beta chain was sequenced in a study of cytomegalovirus exposure and HLA in healthy donors. The CDR3 is made up of 14 amino acids. The ends were cut back, 3 bases at V and 0 bases at J, with 8 bases in the middle. The germline V gene has CDR1 LNHDA and CDR2 SQIVND (reference sequence). Clones were sequenced by immunoSEQ multiplex PCR, and TCRdb holds only the in-frame ones, with some missing. The sample has some 130,000 clones, nearly 90% seen once. This sequence joins TRBV19 and TRBJ1-1, with D possibly being TRBD1 (6 bases). The source of this sequence is a woman younger than 35 in good health and CMV-seronegative. Sequenced input: PBMCs. CDR3 residues: CASSIQGLNTEAFF. In DNA form, the CDR3 reads TGTGCCAGTAGTATTCAGGGGCTGAACACTGAAGCTTTCTTT.